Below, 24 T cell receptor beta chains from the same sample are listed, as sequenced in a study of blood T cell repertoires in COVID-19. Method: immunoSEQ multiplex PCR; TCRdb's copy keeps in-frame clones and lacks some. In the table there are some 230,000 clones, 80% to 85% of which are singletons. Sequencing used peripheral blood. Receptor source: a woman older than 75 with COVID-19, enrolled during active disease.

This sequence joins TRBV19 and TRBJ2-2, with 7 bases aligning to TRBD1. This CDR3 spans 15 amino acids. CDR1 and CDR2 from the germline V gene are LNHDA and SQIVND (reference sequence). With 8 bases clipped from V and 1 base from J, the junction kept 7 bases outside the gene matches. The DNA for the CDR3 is TGTGCCAGTTTTCGAGGGGGCCTGAACACCGGGGAGCTGTTTTTT. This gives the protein CASFRGGLNTGELFF.

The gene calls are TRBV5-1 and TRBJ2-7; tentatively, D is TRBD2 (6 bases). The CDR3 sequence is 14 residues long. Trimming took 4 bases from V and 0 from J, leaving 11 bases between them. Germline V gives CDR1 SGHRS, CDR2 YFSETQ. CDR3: CASSPQGGSYEQYF. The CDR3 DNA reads TGCGCCAGCAGCCCCCAGGGAGGCTCCTACGAGCAGTACTTC.

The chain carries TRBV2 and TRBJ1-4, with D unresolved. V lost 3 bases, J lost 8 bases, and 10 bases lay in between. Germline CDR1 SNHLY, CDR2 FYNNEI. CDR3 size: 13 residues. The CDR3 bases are TGTGCCAGCAGTGAGTTGCGAGGGGAAAAACTGTTTTTT. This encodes CASSELRGEKLFF.

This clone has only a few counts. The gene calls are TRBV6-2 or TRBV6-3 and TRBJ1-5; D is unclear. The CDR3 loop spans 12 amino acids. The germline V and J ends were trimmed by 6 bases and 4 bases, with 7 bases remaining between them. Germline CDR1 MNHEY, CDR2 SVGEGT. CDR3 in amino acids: CASSRRNQPQHF. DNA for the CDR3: TGTGCCAGCAGCCGCAGGAATCAGCCCCAGCATTTT.

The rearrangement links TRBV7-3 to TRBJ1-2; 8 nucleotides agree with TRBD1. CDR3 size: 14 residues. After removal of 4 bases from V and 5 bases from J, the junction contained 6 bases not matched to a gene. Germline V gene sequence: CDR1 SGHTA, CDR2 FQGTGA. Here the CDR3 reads CASSSWTGPYGYTF. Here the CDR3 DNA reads TGTGCCAGCAGCTCCTGGACAGGGCCTTATGGCTACACCTTC.

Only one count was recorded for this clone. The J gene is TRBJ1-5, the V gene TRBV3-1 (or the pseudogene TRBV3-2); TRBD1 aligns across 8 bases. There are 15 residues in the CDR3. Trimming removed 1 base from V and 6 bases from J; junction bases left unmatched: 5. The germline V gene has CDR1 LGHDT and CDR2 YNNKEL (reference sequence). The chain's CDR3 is CASSQGSGGLQPQHF. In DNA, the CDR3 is TGTGCCAGCAGCCAAGGTTCAGGGGGCCTTCAGCCCCAGCATTTT.

This CDR3 reads CASSLRGYNYEQYF. The CDR3 region has the DNA TGCGCCAGCAGCTTGAGGGGGTACAACTACGAGCAGTACTTC. The chain joins TRBV5-1 to TRBJ2-7; tentatively, D is TRBD1 (6 bases). The CDR3 contains 14 residues. V lost 1 base to trimming and J lost 3 bases, with 11 bases between them. Per germline, CDR1 SGHRS and CDR2 YFSETQ.

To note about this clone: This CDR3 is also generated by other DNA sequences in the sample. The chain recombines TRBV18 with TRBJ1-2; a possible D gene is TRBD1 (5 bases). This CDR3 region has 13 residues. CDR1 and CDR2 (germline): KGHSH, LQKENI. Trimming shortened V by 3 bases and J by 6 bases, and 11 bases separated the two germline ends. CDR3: CASSPLQGDGYTF. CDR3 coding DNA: TGTGCCAGCTCACCCCTACAAGGGGATGGCTACACCTTC.

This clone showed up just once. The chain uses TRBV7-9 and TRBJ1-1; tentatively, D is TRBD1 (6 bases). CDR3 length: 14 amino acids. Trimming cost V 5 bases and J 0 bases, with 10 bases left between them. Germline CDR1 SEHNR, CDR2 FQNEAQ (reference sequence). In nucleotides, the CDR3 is TGTGCCAGCAGCCGCGGACAGATGAACACTGAAGCTTTCTTT. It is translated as CASSRGQMNTEAFF.

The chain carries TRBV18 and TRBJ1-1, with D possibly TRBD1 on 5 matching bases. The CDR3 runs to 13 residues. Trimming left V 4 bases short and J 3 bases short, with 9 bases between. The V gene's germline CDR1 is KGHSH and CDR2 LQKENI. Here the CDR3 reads CASSLTVDTEAFF. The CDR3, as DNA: TGTGCCAGCTCACTGACAGTTGACACTGAAGCTTTCTTT.

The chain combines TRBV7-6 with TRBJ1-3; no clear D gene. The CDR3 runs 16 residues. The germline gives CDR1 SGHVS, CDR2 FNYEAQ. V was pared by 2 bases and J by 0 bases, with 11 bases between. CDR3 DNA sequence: TGTGCCAGCAGCTTATCTCCAGGCTTCTCTGGAAACACCATATATTTT. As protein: CASSLSPGFSGNTIYF.

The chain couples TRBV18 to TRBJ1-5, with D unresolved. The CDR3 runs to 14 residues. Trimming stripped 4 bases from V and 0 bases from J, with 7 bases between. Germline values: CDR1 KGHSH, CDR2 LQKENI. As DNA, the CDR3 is TGTGCCAGCTCACTCACAGTTAGCAATCAGCCCCAGCATTTT. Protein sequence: CASSLTVSNQPQHF.

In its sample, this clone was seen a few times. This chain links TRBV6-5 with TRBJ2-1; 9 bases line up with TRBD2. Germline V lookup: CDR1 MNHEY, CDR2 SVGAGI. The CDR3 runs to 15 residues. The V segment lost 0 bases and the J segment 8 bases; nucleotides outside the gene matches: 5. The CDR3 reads CASSYSASGTYEQFF. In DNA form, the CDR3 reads TGTGCCAGCAGTTACTCGGCTAGCGGGACCTATGAGCAGTTCTTC.

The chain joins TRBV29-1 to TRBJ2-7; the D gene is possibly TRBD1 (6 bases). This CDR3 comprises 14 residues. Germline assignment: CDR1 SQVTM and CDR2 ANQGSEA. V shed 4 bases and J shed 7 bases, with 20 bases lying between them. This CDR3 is CSVGQTQGYEEQYF. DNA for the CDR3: TGCAGCGTTGGCCAAACGCAGGGGTATGAGGAGCAGTACTTC.

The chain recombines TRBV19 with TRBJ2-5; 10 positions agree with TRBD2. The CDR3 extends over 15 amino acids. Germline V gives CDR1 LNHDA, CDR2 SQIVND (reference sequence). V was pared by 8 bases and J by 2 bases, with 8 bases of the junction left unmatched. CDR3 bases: TGTGCCAGTCGGAGACTAGCGGGTGCACAAGAGACCCAGTACTTC. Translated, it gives CASRRLAGAQETQYF.

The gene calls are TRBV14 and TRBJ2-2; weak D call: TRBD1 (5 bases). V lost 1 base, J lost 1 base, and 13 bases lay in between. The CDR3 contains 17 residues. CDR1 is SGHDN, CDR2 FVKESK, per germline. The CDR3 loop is CASSQVQGRVNTGELFF. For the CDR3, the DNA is TGTGCCAGCAGCCAAGTTCAAGGCAGGGTGAACACCGGGGAGCTGTTTTTT. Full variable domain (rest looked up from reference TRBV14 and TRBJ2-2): EAGVTQFPSHSVIEKGQTVTLRCDPISGHDNLYWYRRVMGKEIKFLLHFVKESKQDESGMPNNRFLAERTGGTYSTLKVQPAELEDSGVYFCASSQVQGRVNTGELFFGEGSRLTVL.

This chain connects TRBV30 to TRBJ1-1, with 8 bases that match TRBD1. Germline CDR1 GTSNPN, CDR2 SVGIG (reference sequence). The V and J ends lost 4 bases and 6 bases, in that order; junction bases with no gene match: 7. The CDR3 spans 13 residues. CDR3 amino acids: CAWTGQGRAEAFF. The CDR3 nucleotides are TGTGCCTGGACTGGACAGGGTAGAGCTGAAGCTTTCTTT.

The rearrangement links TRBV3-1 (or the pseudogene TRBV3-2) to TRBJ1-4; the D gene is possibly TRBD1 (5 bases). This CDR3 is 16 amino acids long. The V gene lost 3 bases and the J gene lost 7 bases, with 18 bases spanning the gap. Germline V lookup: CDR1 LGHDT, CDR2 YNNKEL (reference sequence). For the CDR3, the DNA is TGTGCCAGCAGCCAGATGGGGCCAATGGAAGGTGAAAAACTGTTTTTT. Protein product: CASSQMGPMEGEKLFF.

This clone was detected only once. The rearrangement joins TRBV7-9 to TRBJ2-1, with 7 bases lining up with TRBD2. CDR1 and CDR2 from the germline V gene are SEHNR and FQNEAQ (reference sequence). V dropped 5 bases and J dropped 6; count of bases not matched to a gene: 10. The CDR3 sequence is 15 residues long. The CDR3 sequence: CASSPGGGWVNEQFF. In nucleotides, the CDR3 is TGTGCCAGCAGCCCGGGGGGAGGTTGGGTCAATGAGCAGTTCTTC.

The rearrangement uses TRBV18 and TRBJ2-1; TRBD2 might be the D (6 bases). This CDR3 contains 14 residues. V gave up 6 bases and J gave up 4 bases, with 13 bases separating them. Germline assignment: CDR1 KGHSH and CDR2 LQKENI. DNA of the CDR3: TGTGCCAGCTCTCCTTCGGGAGTTTACAATGAGCAGTTCTTC. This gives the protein CASSPSGVYNEQFF.

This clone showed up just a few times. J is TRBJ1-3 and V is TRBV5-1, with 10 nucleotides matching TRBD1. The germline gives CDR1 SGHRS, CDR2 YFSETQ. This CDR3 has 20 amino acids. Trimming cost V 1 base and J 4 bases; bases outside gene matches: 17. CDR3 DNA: TGCGCCAGCAGCTTGTTGCCATCGGGACAGGGGACGGGCTCCGGAAACACCATATATTTT. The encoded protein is CASSLLPSGQGTGSGNTIYF.

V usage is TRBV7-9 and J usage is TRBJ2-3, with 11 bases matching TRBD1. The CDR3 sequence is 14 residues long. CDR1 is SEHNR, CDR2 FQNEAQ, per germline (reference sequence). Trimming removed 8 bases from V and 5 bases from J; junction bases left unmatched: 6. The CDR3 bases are TGTGCCAGCTCCGGGACAGGGGGATTAGATACGCAGTATTTT. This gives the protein CASSGTGGLDTQYF. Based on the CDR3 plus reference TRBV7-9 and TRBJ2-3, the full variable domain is DTGVSQNPRHKITKRGQNVTFRCDPISEHNRLYWYRQTLGQGPEFLTYFQNEAQLEKSRLLSDRFSAERPKGSFSTLEIQRTEQGDSAMYLCASSGTGGLDTQYFGPGTRLTVL.

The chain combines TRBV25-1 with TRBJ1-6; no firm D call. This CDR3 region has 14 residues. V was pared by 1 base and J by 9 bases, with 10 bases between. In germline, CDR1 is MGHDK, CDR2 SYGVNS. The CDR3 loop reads CASSEFGGGSPLHF. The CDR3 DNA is TGTGCCAGCAGTGAATTCGGTGGAGGTTCACCCCTCCACTTT.

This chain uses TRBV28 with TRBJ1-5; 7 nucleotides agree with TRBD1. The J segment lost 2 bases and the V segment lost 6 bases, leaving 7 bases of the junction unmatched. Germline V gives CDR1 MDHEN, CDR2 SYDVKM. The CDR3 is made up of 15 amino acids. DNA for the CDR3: TGTGCCAGCAGGCTACAGGGGACGGGCAATCAGCCCCAGCATTTT. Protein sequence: CASRLQGTGNQPQHF.